Reported below is one T cell receptor beta chain. Its antigen is still unknown. The record originates from a study of T cells in localized non-small cell lung cancer. Study conclusions and caveats: Adjacent lung held a median 57 of the top 100 tumor clones. Peak T cell clonality was found in uninvolved adjacent lung, exceeding tumor.

TCRdb's table, derived via immunoSEQ multiplex PCR, lists solely in-frame clones and lacks some. The table has 55,000 to 75,000 clones, approximately 87% seen once. This clonotype was obtained from a male donor aged 60 or older with stage III squamous cell lung carcinoma. Sequenced here: peripheral blood, sampled before any cancer treatment.

Here the CDR3 reads CATSPEQGRHEQYV. The CDR3 DNA follows: TGTGCCACCTCCCCGGAACAGGGAAGACACGAGCAGTACGTC. V gene TRBV10-3 combines with J gene TRBJ2-7, with D possibly matching TRBD1 (6 bases). This CDR3 has 14 residues. The germline V gene has CDR1 ENHRY and CDR2 SYGVKD. The V and J ends lost 10 bases and 5 bases respectively, with 21 bases between them.